The rows below give T cell receptor beta chains drawn from one sample of a study of CD8 T cells in Susac syndrome. Each CDR3 protein is one row after TCRdb ran MiXCR on the immunoSEQ multiplex PCR reads. The table has 95,000 to 150,000 distinct CDR3 sequences, 96% seen once. The specimen sequenced was CD4+ T cells from PBMCs. Receptors originate from a human donor with Susac syndrome. The CDR3 runs from the conserved cysteine through the conserved F or W.

V gene	J gene	CDR3 protein
TRBV5-1	TRBJ2-1	CASSLGLSQGYNEQFF
TRBV30	TRBJ2-1	CAWSRGGGGNEQFF
TRBV29-1	TRBJ2-7	CSVEGAELAGLYEQYF
TRBV12-3/TRBV12-4	TRBJ2-2	CASNSRTGSGELFF
TRBV20-1	TRBJ1-2	CSASVRQGHNYGYTF
TRBV3-1	TRBJ2-7	CASSRGGTYEQYF
TRBV10-3	TRBJ2-1	CAISESPASDNEQFF
TRBV5-6	TRBJ2-3	CASSLMAVTDTQYF
TRBV6-6	TRBJ2-7	CASSYSASGIYEQYF
TRBV4-1	TRBJ1-2	CASSQADRTVYGYTF